Following are 7 T cell receptor beta chains from one sample sequenced in a study of blood T cell repertoires in COVID-19. Assay used: immunoSEQ multiplex PCR; TCRdb lists only in-frame clones, some missing. The sample carries more than 200,000 clones, under 90% recorded once. Sequencing was carried out using PBMCs or T cells enriched from blood (not recorded which). The receptor set was obtained from a middle-aged man who had recovered from COVID-19.

V and J are TRBV7-8 and TRBJ2-7; TRBD2 aligns across 8 bases. The germline gives CDR1 SGHVS, CDR2 FQNEAQ. Trimming cost V 5 bases and J 0 bases; bases outside gene matches: 9. The CDR3 runs to 16 residues. The DNA for the CDR3 is TGTGCCAGCAGCGCATATAGCGGGAAAAACTCCTACGAGCAGTACTTC. It specifies CASSAYSGKNSYEQYF.

This clone is a singleton in its sample. The rearrangement joins TRBV7-2 to TRBJ2-7, with TRBD2 matching 14 bases. Trimming took 5 bases from V and 7 from J; bases not matched to a gene: 16. The germline gives CDR1 SGHTA, CDR2 FQGNSA. The CDR3 covers 18 residues. The CDR3 reads CASSPSPLTSGGAREQYF. CDR3 DNA sequence: TGTGCCAGCAGCCCTAGCCCCCTGACTAGCGGGGGGGCACGGGAGCAGTACTTC.

The V call is TRBV28, the J call TRBJ2-7, with 8 bases fitting TRBD2. The junction had 4 bases not matched to a gene; V was cut back by 7 bases and J by 2 bases. The CDR3 consists of 13 residues. The germline gives CDR1 MDHEN, CDR2 SYDVKM. The CDR3 spells CASTGGAAYEQYF. CDR3 in DNA: TGTGCCAGCACGGGGGGGGCGGCCTACGAGCAGTACTTC. Together with reference TRBV28 and TRBJ2-7, the CDR3 gives the full variable domain: DVKVTQSSRYLVKRTGEKVFLECVQDMDHENMFWYRQDPGLGLRLIYFSYDVKMKEKGDIPEGYSVSREKKERFSLILESASTNQTSMYLCASTGGAAYEQYFGPGTRLTVT.

The V call is TRBV5-1, the J call TRBJ2-5, with D perhaps TRBD1 (5 bases). Trimming took off 6 bases at V and 1 base at J, with 10 bases between the two ends. The CDR3 is made up of 13 amino acids. Per germline, CDR1 SGHRS and CDR2 YFSETQ. In DNA, the CDR3 is TGCGCCAGCAATCAGGACACCCAAGAGACCCAGTACTTC. Its translation: CASNQDTQETQYF.

This clone was detected once. The chain carries TRBV5-4 and TRBJ2-7, with 7 positions matching TRBD1. With 0 bases clipped from V and 6 bases from J, the junction kept 6 bases outside the gene matches. CDR3 length: 14 residues. CDR1 is SGHNT and CDR2 is YYREEE in the germline V gene (reference sequence). The CDR3 coding sequence is TGTGCCAGCAGCTTGGAGGACAGGCCCTCCGAGCAGTACTTC. Protein product: CASSLEDRPSEQYF. The full variable domain, rest sourced from reference TRBV5-4 and TRBJ2-7, is ETGVTQSPTHLIKTRGQQVTLRCSSQSGHNTVSWYQQALGQGPQFIFQYYREEENGRGNFPPRFSGLQFPNYSSELNVNALELDDSALYLCASSLEDRPSEQYFGPGTRLTVT.

This chain uses TRBV19 with TRBJ1-2; 7 bases agree with TRBD1. V was clipped by 9 bases and J by 6 bases; unmatched bases: 16. The germline V gene has CDR1 LNHDA and CDR2 SQIVND (reference sequence). The CDR3 has 15 residues. DNA for the CDR3: TGTGCCAGCGAGGGGGCGTCTCGACCGAATGATGGCTACACCTTC. Amino acids: CASEGASRPNDGYTF.

The chain combines TRBV12-5 with TRBJ1-4, with no clear D. Per the germline V gene, CDR1 is LGHNT and CDR2 is FRNRAP. The ends were cut back, 2 bases at V and 8 bases at J, with 9 bases in the middle. The CDR3 loop spans 13 amino acids. The CDR3, as DNA: TGTGCTAGTGGTTTGAGAGGTAGGGAAAAACTGTTTTTT. Translation gives CASGLRGREKLFF.